This T cell receptor (beta chain) comes out of a study of cytomegalovirus exposure and HLA in healthy donors. The PCR was carried out with 60 Vbeta primers and 13 Jbeta primers. Repertoires were generated with immunoSEQ multiplex PCR, while TCRdb's copy carries only in-frame clones and drops some. Of about 190,000 clones listed, less than 85% were seen once; the top ten hold 1%. The CDR3 is 13 amino acids. Germline V CDR1 and CDR2: MDHEN, SYDVKM. Trimming stripped 1 base from V and 5 bases from J, with 9 bases between. Sequenced input: PBMCs. This chain uses TRBV28 with TRBJ2-7; D may be TRBD1 (5 bases). This TCR came from a boy younger than 10 in good health and CMV-seronegative. The DNA of the CDR3 is TGTGCCAGCAGTTTATATCGACAGCACGAGCAGTACTTC. It translates to CASSLYRQHEQYF.